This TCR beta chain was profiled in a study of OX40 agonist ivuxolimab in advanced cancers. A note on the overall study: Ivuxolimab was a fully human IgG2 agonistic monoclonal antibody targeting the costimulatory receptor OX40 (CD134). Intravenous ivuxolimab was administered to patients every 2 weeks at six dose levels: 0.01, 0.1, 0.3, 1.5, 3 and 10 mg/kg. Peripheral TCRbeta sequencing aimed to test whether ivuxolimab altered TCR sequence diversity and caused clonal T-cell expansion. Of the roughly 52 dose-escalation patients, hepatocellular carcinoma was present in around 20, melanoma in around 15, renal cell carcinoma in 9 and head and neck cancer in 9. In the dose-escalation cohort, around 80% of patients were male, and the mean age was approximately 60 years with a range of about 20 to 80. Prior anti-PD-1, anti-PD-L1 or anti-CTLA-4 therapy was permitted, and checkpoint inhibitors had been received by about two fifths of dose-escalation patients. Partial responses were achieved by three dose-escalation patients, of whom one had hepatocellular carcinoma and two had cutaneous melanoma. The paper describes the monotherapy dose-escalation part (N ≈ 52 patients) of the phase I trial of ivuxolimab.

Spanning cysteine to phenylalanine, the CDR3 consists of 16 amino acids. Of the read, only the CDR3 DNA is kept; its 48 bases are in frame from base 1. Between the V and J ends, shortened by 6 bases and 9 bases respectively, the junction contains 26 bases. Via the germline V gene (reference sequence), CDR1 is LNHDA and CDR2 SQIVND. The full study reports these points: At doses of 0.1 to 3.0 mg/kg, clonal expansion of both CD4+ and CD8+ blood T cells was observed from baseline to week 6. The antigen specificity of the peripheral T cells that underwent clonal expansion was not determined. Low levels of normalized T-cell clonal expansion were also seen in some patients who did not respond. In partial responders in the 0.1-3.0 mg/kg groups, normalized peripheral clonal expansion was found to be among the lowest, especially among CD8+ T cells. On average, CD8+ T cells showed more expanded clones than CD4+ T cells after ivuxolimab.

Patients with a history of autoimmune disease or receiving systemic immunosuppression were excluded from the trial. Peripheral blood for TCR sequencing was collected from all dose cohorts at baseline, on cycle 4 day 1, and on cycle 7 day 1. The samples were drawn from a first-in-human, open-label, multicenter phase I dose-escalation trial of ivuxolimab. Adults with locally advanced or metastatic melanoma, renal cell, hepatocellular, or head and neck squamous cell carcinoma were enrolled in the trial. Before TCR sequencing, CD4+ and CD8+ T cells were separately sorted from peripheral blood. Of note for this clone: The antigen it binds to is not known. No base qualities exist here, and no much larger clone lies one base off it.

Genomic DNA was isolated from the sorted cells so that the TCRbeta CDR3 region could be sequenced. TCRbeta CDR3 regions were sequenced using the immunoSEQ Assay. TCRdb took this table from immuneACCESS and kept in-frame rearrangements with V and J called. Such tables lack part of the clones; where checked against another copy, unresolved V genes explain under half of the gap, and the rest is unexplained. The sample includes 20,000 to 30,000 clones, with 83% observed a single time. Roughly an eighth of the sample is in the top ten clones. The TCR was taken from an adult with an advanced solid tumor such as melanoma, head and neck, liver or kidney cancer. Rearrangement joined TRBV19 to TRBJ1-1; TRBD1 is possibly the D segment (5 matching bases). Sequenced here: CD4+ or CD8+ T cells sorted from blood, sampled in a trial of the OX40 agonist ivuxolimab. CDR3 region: CASSSNLQVRNLKAFF. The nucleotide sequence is TGTGCCAGTAGCTCTAACCTACAGGTTCGAAACCTTAAAGCTTTCTTT.